The clone carrying this T cell receptor (beta chain) was observed a single time. This entry comes from a study of blood T cell repertoires in COVID-19. Per the germline V gene, CDR1 is LNHDA and CDR2 is SQIVND (reference sequence). Trimming removed 5 bases from V and 4 bases from J, with 11 bases in between. This CDR3 is 13 amino acids long. Here immunoSEQ multiplex PCR was the method, and the copy in TCRdb shows in-frame clones only, minus some. The data contain 280,000 or so clones, approximately 85% of them seen just once; the ten biggest clones take up about 14%. This clonotype was sampled from a human donor in a cohort sampled during active COVID-19. Material for sequencing was peripheral blood. The chain couples TRBV19 to TRBJ1-2; no clear D. CDR3 amino acids: CASSPTEVYGYTF. CDR3 bases: TGTGCCAGTAGTCCGACGGAGGTCTATGGCTACACCTTC.